This T cell receptor (beta chain) appears in the sequencing data of a study of tumor-infiltrating lymphocytes in glioblastoma multiforme. V lost 4 bases and J lost 5; bases outside the gene matches: 3. The germline gives CDR1 SGHAT, CDR2 FQNNGV. CDR3 length: 13 residues. Concerning this clonotype itself: Its antigen is currently unknown.

Study-wide results and caveats: Clone frequencies may be distorted by unequal TCR transcripts per cell. Functional subtype sorting of these T cells was not performed.

Multiple V-beta primers and a C-beta primer amplified TCRB from RNA. In TCRdb, the multiplex PCR reads were re-called with MiXCR into one record per CDR3 protein. The sample records about 32,000 distinct CDR3 sequences, roughly 64% being singletons. The chain is built from TRBV11-2 and TRBJ2-5, with 8 nucleotides matching TRBD1. The sample was brain tumor tissue. The receptor comes from a male donor with glioblastoma. CDR3 in DNA: TGTGCCAGCAGCTGGACAGGGTCCGAGACCCAGTACTTC. Encoded protein: CASSWTGSETQYF.